This T cell receptor beta chain is from a study of CD8+CD57+ T cells in acquired aplastic anemia. Overall study context: CD4+ and CD8+ cells, once sorted, gave DNA averaging approximately 3.3 ug.

Patients chosen for sequencing had CD8+CD57+ cells that had expanded, as shown by flow cytometry. The study profiled TCR beta VDJ and CDR3 using genomic DNA as template. A single record per CDR3 protein comes from TCRdb applying MiXCR to the reads. Of 200,000 to 300,000 distinct CDR3 sequences listed, 82% are singletons. Germline assignment: CDR1 SEHNR and CDR2 FQNEAQ (reference sequence). Trimming cost V 3 bases and J 13 bases, with 25 bases left between them. This CDR3 has 16 residues. The sequence derives from a human donor with aplastic anemia. The genes are TRBV7-9 and TRBJ2-1; D is perhaps TRBD2 (6 bases). The sample taken for sequencing was sorted CD4+, CD8+, or CD8+CD57+ T cells (not recorded which) from PBMCs. The CDR3 spells CASSFQGSDGSNVQFF. CDR3 nucleotide sequence: TGTGCCAGCAGCTTTCAGGGAAGCGACGGGAGCAACGTCCAGTTCTTC.